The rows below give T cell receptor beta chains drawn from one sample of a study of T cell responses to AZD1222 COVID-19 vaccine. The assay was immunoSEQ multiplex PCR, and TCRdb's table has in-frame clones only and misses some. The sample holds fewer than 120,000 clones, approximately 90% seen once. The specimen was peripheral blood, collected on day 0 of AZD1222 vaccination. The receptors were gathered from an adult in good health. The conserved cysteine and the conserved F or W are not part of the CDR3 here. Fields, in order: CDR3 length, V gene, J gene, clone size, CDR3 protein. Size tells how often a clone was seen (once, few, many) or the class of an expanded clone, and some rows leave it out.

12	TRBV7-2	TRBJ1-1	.	ASSSLGLYTEAF
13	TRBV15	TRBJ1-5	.	ATMGAGGGNQPQH
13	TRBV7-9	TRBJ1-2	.	ASSSGSLPPYGYT
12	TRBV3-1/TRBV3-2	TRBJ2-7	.	ASSLGNGYYEQY
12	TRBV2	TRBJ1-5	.	ASSEGGGNQPQH
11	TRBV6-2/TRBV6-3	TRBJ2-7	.	ASSYATTVSPY
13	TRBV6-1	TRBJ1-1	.	ASSEGQTGAAEAF
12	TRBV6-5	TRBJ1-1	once	ATRTGRSNTEAF
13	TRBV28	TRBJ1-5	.	ASSPHGGPHRPQH
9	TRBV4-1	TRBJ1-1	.	ASSQGTEAF
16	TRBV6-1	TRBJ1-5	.	ASSEPDRRTDSNQPQH
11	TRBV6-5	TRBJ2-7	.	ASSDSGRYEQY
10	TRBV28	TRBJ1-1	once	ASSPHLNEAF
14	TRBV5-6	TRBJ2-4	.	ASSSTGQLAKNIQY
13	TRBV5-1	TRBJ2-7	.	ASRPEEEWDYEQY
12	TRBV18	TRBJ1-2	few	ASRWDMQSYGYT
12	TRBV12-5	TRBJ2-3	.	ASGLGSREDTQY
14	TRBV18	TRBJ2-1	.	ASSSLDLVAYNEQF
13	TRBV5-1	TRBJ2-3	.	ASSLVGEGTDTQY
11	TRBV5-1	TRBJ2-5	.	ASSLGQGETQY
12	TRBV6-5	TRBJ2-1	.	ASSPPGRYNEQF
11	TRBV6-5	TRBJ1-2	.	ASSLSGGDGYT
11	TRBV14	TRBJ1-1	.	ASSFLMNTEAF
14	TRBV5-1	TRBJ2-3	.	ASSLADGGSLGTQY
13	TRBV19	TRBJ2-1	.	ASSQLAGGYNEQF
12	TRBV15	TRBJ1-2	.	ATSIGQPNYGYT
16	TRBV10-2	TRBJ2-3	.	ASSEASGRAGTTDTQY
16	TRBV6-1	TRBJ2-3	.	ASSEAPRRADSTDTQY
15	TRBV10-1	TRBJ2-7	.	ASSGARVRTGSYEQY
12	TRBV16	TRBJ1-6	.	ASSPMANNSPLH
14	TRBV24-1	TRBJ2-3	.	ATSDSRGGLPDTQY
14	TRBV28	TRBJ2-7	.	ASSVIGTGSNREQY
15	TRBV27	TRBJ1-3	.	ASSSSDRGLSGNTIY
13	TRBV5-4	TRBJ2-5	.	ASSFSTGRQETQY
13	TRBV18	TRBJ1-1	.	ASSPQGALTAEAF
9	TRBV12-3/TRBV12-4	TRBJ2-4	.	ASSRVGLRW
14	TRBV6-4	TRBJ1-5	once	ASSGGGQGWDQPQH
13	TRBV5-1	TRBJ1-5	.	ASSLGGVSNQPQH
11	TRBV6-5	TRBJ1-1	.	ASNPFRGTEAF
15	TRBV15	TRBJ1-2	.	ATSRGFDGLLRYGYT
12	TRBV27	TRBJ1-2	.	ASRLTPANYGYT
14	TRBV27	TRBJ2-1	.	ASSFSSGVSYNEQF
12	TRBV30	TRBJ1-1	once	AWGDRALNTEAF
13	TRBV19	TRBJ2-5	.	ASSPQGRYQETQY
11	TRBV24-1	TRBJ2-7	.	ATQDRYSYEQY
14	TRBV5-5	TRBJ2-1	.	ASSLVYRGGHNEQF
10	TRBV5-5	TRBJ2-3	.	ASSLLADTQY
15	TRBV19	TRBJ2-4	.	ASSIEREGRSAHIQY
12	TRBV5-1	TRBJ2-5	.	ASSTEGGQETQY
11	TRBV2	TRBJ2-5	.	ASRDRGEETQY
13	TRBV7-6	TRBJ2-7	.	ASSPASGASYEQY
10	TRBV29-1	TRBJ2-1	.	SVAGGRNEQF
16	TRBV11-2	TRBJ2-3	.	ASSLVGLGTGGTDTQY
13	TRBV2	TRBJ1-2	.	ASSRTGGADYGYT